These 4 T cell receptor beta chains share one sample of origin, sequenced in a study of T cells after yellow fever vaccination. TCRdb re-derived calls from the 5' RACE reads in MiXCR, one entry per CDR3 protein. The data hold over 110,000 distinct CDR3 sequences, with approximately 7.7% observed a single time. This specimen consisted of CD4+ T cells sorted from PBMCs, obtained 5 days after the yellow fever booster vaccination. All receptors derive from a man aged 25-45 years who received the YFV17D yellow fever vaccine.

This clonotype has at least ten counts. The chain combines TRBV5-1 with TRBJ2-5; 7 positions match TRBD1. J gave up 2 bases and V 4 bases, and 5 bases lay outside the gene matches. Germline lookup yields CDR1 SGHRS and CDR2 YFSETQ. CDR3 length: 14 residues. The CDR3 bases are TGCGCCAGCAGCATCGGACAGGAACAAGAGACCCAGTACTTC. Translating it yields CASSIGQEQETQYF.

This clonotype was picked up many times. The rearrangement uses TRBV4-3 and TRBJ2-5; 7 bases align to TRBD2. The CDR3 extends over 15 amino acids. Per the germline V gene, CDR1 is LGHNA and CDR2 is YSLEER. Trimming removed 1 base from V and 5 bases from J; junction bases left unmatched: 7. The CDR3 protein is CASSQALKGGETQYF. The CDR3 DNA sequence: TGCGCCAGCAGCCAAGCCCTGAAGGGAGGGGAGACCCAGTACTTC.

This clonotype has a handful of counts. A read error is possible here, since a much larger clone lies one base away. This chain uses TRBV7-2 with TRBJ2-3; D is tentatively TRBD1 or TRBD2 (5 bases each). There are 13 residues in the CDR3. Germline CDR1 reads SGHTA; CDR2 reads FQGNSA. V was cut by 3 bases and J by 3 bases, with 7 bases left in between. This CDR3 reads CASSFWGTDTQYF. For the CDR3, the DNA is TGTGCCAGCAGCTTCTGGGGGACAGATACGCAGTATTTT.

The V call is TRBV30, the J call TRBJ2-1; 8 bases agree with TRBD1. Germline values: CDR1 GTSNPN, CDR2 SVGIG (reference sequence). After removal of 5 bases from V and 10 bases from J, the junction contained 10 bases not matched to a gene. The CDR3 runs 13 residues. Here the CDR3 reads CAWGRGLVREQFF. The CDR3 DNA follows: TGTGCCTGGGGCAGGGGGCTAGTTCGAGAGCAGTTCTTC.